The 14 T cell receptor beta chains reported below all come from one sample, sequenced in a study of OX40 agonist ivuxolimab in advanced cancers. This table comes from immunoSEQ multiplex PCR, and its TCRdb copy is limited to in-frame clones, with some not included. This sample has 78,000 or so clones; roughly 86% occur once, and the top ten carry approximately 0.7%. Sequenced material: CD4+ or CD8+ T cells sorted from blood, taken in a trial of the OX40 agonist ivuxolimab. These TCRs come from an adult with an advanced solid tumor such as melanoma, head and neck, liver or kidney cancer.

This chain joins TRBV27 and TRBJ2-1; TRBD1 matches at 8 bases. Trimming cost V 9 bases and J 2 bases; bases outside gene matches: 6. The length of the CDR3 is 14 residues. From germline, CDR1 is MNHEY and CDR2 SMNVEV (reference sequence). DNA of the CDR3: TGTGCCAGGACCGACAGGGGAGCCTACAATGAGCAGTTCTTC. Translating it yields CARTDRGAYNEQFF.

The chain couples TRBV27 to TRBJ1-5; no firm D call. V lost 8 bases to trimming and J lost 0 bases, with 11 bases between them. The CDR3 is made up of 14 amino acids. The V gene's germline CDR1 is MNHEY and CDR2 SMNVEV (reference sequence). CDR3 DNA: TGTGCCAGCCGGCGGACGGTTAGCAATCAGCCCCAGCATTTT. Its protein is CASRRTVSNQPQHF.

The CDR3 bases are TGTGCCAGTAGTATCACGGGTGGCGGGGAGCTGTTTTTT. Residues: CASSITGGGELFF. The rearrangement uses TRBV19 and TRBJ2-2; D call uncertain. Germline CDR1 LNHDA, CDR2 SQIVND (reference sequence). This CDR3 is built from 13 residues. Trimming pared 3 bases from V and 7 bases from J, leaving 9 bases between.

In this sample, this clone turned up once. The J gene is TRBJ2-5, the V gene TRBV11-2, with TRBD2 as a possible D gene (6 bases). Germline loops: CDR1 SGHAT, CDR2 FQNNGV. Trimming shortened V by 1 base and J by 5 bases, and 14 bases separated the two germline ends. The CDR3 contains 15 residues. The CDR3: CASSLVGGREETQYF. Written as DNA, the CDR3 is TGTGCCAGCAGCTTAGTGGGAGGCAGGGAGGAGACCCAGTACTTC.

The chain recombines TRBV6-6 with TRBJ2-1; 11 nucleotides agree with TRBD1. Looked up from germline, CDR1 is MNHNY and CDR2 is SVGAGI (reference sequence). CDR3 length: 14 amino acids. Losses at the gene ends were 6 bases for V and 8 bases for J; bases not matched to a gene: 6. The CDR3 here is CASSTGQGGYEQFF. The CDR3 DNA sequence: TGTGCCAGCAGCACGGGACAGGGGGGGTATGAGCAGTTCTTC.

The rearrangement uses TRBV9 and TRBJ1-3; D gene ambiguous. The CDR3 has 14 amino acids. Germline loops: CDR1 SGDLS, CDR2 YYNGEE. The V gene lost 0 bases and the J gene lost 4 bases, with 8 bases spanning the gap. This chain's CDR3 is CASSVDTLGNTIYF. DNA for the CDR3: TGTGCCAGCAGCGTAGACACCCTGGGAAACACCATATATTTT.

CDR3 amino acids: CASSKVRGRVSETQYF. The CDR3 DNA reads TGTGCCAGCAGCAAAGTTAGGGGCAGGGTATCAGAGACCCAGTACTTC. V is TRBV21-1 and J is TRBJ2-5; TRBD1 is the table's D call and was not checked against the DNA. TRBV21-1 is a pseudogene locus. The CDR3 loop spans 16 amino acids.

The chain is built from TRBV6-1 and TRBJ2-3; D call uncertain. The CDR3 extends over 10 amino acids. V dropped 4 bases and J dropped 5 bases, with 1 base sitting between them. Per the germline V gene, CDR1 is MNHNS and CDR2 is SASEGT. CDR3 sequence: CASSGDTQYF. The CDR3, as DNA: TGTGCCAGCAGTGGAGATACGCAGTATTTT.

The J gene is TRBJ1-3, the V gene TRBV18; D unclear. Between the trimmed V and J ends, which lost 3 bases and 0 bases, there was a span of 9 bases. The CDR3 loop spans 15 amino acids. Germline V lookup: CDR1 KGHSH, CDR2 LQKENI. CDR3 in DNA: TGTGCCAGCTCACCCCAGCTCAGCTCTGGAAACACCATATATTTT. Translated, it gives CASSPQLSSGNTIYF. Supplemented by reference TRBV18 and TRBJ1-3, the full variable domain reads NAGVMQNPRHLVRRRGQEARLRCSPMKGHSHVYWYRQLPEEGLKFMVYLQKENIIDESGMPKERFSAEFPKEGPSILRIQQVVRGDSAAYFCASSPQLSSGNTIYFGEGSWLTVV.

This clone was seen a single time. V gene TRBV2 combines with J gene TRBJ2-1; TRBD1 aligns across 9 bases. The trim removed 3 bases at V and 6 bases at J, leaving 6 bases unmatched. Per the germline V gene, CDR1 is SNHLY and CDR2 is FYNNEI. The length of the CDR3 is 15 residues. DNA for the CDR3: TGTGCCAGCAGTGAGGGTCGGACAGGGGTCAATGAGCAGTTCTTC. It translates to CASSEGRTGVNEQFF.

The chain combines TRBV6-5 with TRBJ2-3, with TRBD2 matching 7 bases. The trim removed 6 bases at V and 4 bases at J, leaving 4 bases unmatched. CDR3 length: 13 residues. Germline V gene sequence: CDR1 MNHEY, CDR2 SVGAGI. The CDR3 here is CASRWGGSDTQYF. CDR3 sequence (DNA): TGTGCCAGCAGGTGGGGGGGTTCAGATACGCAGTATTTT.

The chain recombines TRBV28 with TRBJ1-5, with 8 bases identical to TRBD1. This CDR3 region has 16 residues. Trimming took 4 bases from V and 4 from J; bases not matched to a gene: 9. Germline CDR1 reads MDHEN; CDR2 reads SYDVKM. CDR3 coding DNA: TGTGCCAGCAGTTATACAGGGGGTTTAGGGAATCAGCCCCAGCATTTT. Translating it yields CASSYTGGLGNQPQHF.

The rearrangement joins TRBV5-1 to TRBJ2-3; 7 bases match TRBD2. CDR3 length: 14 residues. Germline values: CDR1 SGHRS, CDR2 YFSETQ. Trimming removed 3 bases from V and 3 bases from J; junction bases left unmatched: 4. DNA of the CDR3: TGCGCCAGCAGCTACGGCGGGAGAACAGATACGCAGTATTTT. Encoded protein: CASSYGGRTDTQYF.

The V and J genes are TRBV2 and TRBJ1-5, with D possibly being TRBD1 (5 bases). The V gene's germline CDR1 is SNHLY and CDR2 FYNNEI. CDR3 size: 15 residues. The ends were cut back, 5 bases at V and 7 bases at J, with 18 bases in the middle. The CDR3 nucleotides read TGTGCCAGCAGTCGGGACGGAGGGTTTGGCCAGCCCCAGCATTTT. Translated: CASSRDGGFGQPQHF.